The next 15 T cell receptor beta chains were all read from a single sample in a study of T cells after yellow fever vaccination. From the 5' RACE reads, TCRdb called clonotypes with MiXCR, one entry per CDR3 protein. The repertoire holds about 46,000 distinct CDR3 sequences, with around 6.5% as singletons. Here the sequenced sample was PBMCs, either bulk or a sorted T-cell subset (CD4+, CD8+, memory, or dextramer-sorted; not recorded which), taken 45 days after the yellow fever booster vaccination. These receptors all come from a young man who received the YFV17D yellow fever vaccine.

This clonotype was seen a handful of times. This rearrangement joins TRBV7-9 to TRBJ2-3, with a tentative D call TRBD2 (5 bases). The CDR3 extends over 16 amino acids. Germline assignment: CDR1 SEHNR and CDR2 FQNEAQ (reference sequence). Trimming cost V 6 bases and J 4 bases, with 20 bases left between them. The DNA of the CDR3 is TGTGCCAGCAGACCTGGGAATACTAGACTATCAGATACGCAGTATTTT. This codes for CASRPGNTRLSDTQYF. The variable domain in full, with the rest retrieved from reference TRBV7-9 and TRBJ2-3, is DTGVSQNPRHKITKRGQNVTFRCDPISEHNRLYWYRQTLGQGPEFLTYFQNEAQLEKSRLLSDRFSAERPKGSFSTLEIQRTEQGDSAMYLCASRPGNTRLSDTQYFGPGTRLTVL.

In its sample, this clonotype was seen many times. This chain links TRBV15 with TRBJ2-5, with D possibly called TRBD1 or TRBD2 (6 bases each). CDR3 length: 15 residues. V was shortened by 1 base and J by 4 bases, with 13 bases between the two germline ends. Germline V CDR1 and CDR2: LNHNV, YYDKDF (reference sequence). The CDR3 DNA follows: TGTGCCACCAGCAGAGGGTCGGGGGCCCGAGAGACCCAGTACTTC. The encoded protein is CATSRGSGARETQYF.

The V call is TRBV30, the J call TRBJ2-3, with 13 bases lining up with TRBD2. The germline gives CDR1 GTSNPN, CDR2 SVGIG (reference sequence). The CDR3 length is 16 residues. V was pared by 2 bases and J by 4 bases, with 6 bases of the junction left unmatched. The CDR3 nucleotides are TGTGCCTGGAGTTGGACTAGCGGGAGTCGCCCAGATACGCAGTATTTT. It yields the protein CAWSWTSGSRPDTQYF. The full variable domain, rest sourced from reference TRBV30 and TRBJ2-3, is SQTIHQWPATLVQPVGSPLSLECTVEGTSNPNLYWYRQAAGRGLQLLFYSVGIGQISSEVPQNLSASRPQDRQFILSSKKLLLSDSGFYLCAWSWTSGSRPDTQYFGPGTRLTVL.

In this sample, this clonotype turned up a few times. The J gene is TRBJ1-3, the V gene TRBV20-1; D call uncertain. Germline assignment: CDR1 DFQATT and CDR2 SNEGSKA (reference sequence). CDR3 size: 13 residues. The V and J ends lost 0 bases and 4 bases respectively, with 7 bases between them. CDR3 sequence: CSARDFGGNTIYF. The DNA for the CDR3 is TGCAGTGCTAGAGATTTCGGCGGAAACACCATATATTTT.

A word on this clonotype: This may be a read error: a much more frequent sequence differs by one nucleotide. This chain uses TRBV20-1 with TRBJ2-5; D might be TRBD1 (6 bases). Germline V gene lookup returns CDR1 DFQATT and CDR2 SNEGSKA (reference sequence). The CDR3 extends over 13 amino acids. The DNA of the CDR3 is TGCAGTGCTATGACAGGAGCCGAAGAGACCCATTACTTC. Encoded protein: CSAMTGAEETHYF.

This chain connects TRBV20-1 to TRBJ1-6; possible D gene TRBD1, 5 bases. Germline values: CDR1 DFQATT, CDR2 SNEGSKA (reference sequence). With 0 bases removed from V and 10 bases from J, the gap between germline ends came to 16 bases. The CDR3 runs to 15 residues. For the CDR3, the DNA is TGCAGTGCTAGAGATCAAAGGCAGGGAAGGTCACCCCTCCACTTT. This gives the protein CSARDQRQGRSPLHF.

J is TRBJ1-3 and V is TRBV20-1; D gene unclear. The V end lost 4 bases, the J end lost 0 bases, and 10 bases lay between the germline ends. Germline V gene data show CDR1 as DFQATT and CDR2 as SNEGSKA (reference sequence). The CDR3 is made up of 14 amino acids. The CDR3 DNA reads as TGCAGTGCTACCGACGGAAGCTCTGGAAACACCATATATTTT. Its protein is CSATDGSSGNTIYF.

The chain couples TRBV6-5 to TRBJ2-4, with TRBD2 matching over 16 bases. Losses at the gene ends were 3 bases for V and 6 bases for J; bases not matched to a gene: 8. This CDR3 has 18 amino acids. Germline V CDR1 and CDR2: MNHEY, SVGAGI. The CDR3 spells CASSYSGTSGGVGNIQYF. For the CDR3, the DNA is TGTGCCAGCAGTTATTCCGGGACTAGCGGGGGGGTGGGAAACATTCAGTACTTC.

This clonotype was seen repeatedly, ten times or more. The chain employs TRBV20-1 and TRBJ2-3; 8 nucleotides match TRBD2. Germline V CDR1 and CDR2: DFQATT, SNEGSKA (reference sequence). Losses at the gene ends were 1 base for V and 1 base for J; bases not matched to a gene: 4. The length of the CDR3 is 15 residues. For the CDR3, the DNA is TGCAGTGCTAGAGTGCAACTAGCGGGCACAGATACGCAGTATTTT. This encodes CSARVQLAGTDTQYF.

This chain connects TRBV7-2 to TRBJ2-1, with unresolved D. V was shortened by 2 bases and J by 7 bases, with 12 bases between the two germline ends. The CDR3 has 14 amino acids. Germline V gene lookup returns CDR1 SGHTA and CDR2 FQGNSA. The CDR3 loop reads CASSLKFSGNEQFF. DNA for the CDR3: TGTGCCAGCAGCTTAAAATTTAGTGGTAATGAGCAGTTCTTC.

This clonotype has a handful of counts. The rearrangement links TRBV7-3 to TRBJ2-3; 10 nucleotides agree with TRBD2. The CDR3 has 14 amino acids. Looked up from germline, CDR1 is SGHTA and CDR2 is FQGTGA. V lost 5 bases to trimming and J lost 4 bases; unmatched junction nucleotides: 3. CDR3 sequence: CASSHGTSADTQYF. CDR3 sequence (DNA): TGTGCCAGCAGCCACGGGACTAGCGCAGATACGCAGTATTTT.

This clonotype was seen repeatedly, ten times or more. The chain couples TRBV28 to TRBJ2-7; 10 bases line up with TRBD1. The CDR3 totals 15 residues. Losses at the gene ends were 6 bases for V and 7 bases for J; bases not matched to a gene: 12. Germline V gives CDR1 MDHEN, CDR2 SYDVKM. The CDR3 bases are TGTGCCAGCAGCCCGATAGGGACAGGGGCGAGGGAGCAGTACTTC. Its protein product is CASSPIGTGAREQYF. Full variable domain (outside the CDR3, taken from reference TRBV28 and TRBJ2-7): DVKVTQSSRYLVKRTGEKVFLECVQDMDHENMFWYRQDPGLGLRLIYFSYDVKMKEKGDIPEGYSVSREKKERFSLILESASTNQTSMYLCASSPIGTGAREQYFGPGTRLTVT.

Many counts were recorded for this clonotype. The gene calls are TRBV6-1 and TRBJ1-2, with 7 bases lining up with TRBD1. Per the germline V gene, CDR1 is MNHNS and CDR2 is SASEGT. This CDR3 has 14 amino acids. V shed 7 bases and J 0 bases; nucleotides not matched to a gene: 5. CDR3 residues: CASTGTVANYGYTF. The CDR3 region has the DNA TGTGCCAGCACCGGGACAGTGGCTAACTATGGCTACACCTTC.

Ten or more counts support this clonotype. This rearrangement joins TRBV7-2 to TRBJ2-5, with 7 bases fitting TRBD2. CDR3 length: 13 amino acids. Trimming took 0 bases from V and 11 from J; bases not matched to a gene: 6. Germline V gene sequence: CDR1 SGHTA, CDR2 FQGNSA. CDR3 bases: TGTGCCAGCAGCTTAGCGCGGGAGTCACGTCAGTACTTC. Translating it yields CASSLARESRQYF.

About this clonotype: A much larger clonotype is one base distant, so this may be a read error. This rearrangement joins TRBV24-1 to TRBJ2-5; perhaps TRBD2 as D (5 bases). Germline values: CDR1 KGHDR, CDR2 SFDVKD. Trimming removed 8 bases from V and 2 bases from J, with 17 bases in between. This CDR3 has 15 residues. For the CDR3, the DNA is TGTGCCACCATTGACCCCCGGACGGGGCAAGAGACCCAGTACTTC. Protein product: CATIDPRTGQETQYF.